This TCR beta chain comes out of a study of T cells expressing NK-cell markers. General study points: Four donors' CD3+CD56-NKG2C+ cells were dominated by the same clonotypes.

The CDR3 is 15 amino acids. After re-calling the 5' RACE reads, TCRdb lists one entry per CDR3 protein, DNA absent. This sample's clone table lists 350,000 to 500,000 distinct CDR3 sequences. Comments on this clonotype: No antigen is known for it.

The origin of this receptor is a woman aged 18 to 75 in good health. Sequencing input: blood T cells: a sorted CD56 or NKG2C T cell subset, CD4+ or CD8+ T cells, or bulk PBMC T cells (not recorded which). This sequence joins TRBV21-1 and TRBJ1-4. TRBV21-1 is annotated as a pseudogene. The CDR3 here is CASSNLTATNEKLFF.